The rows below give T cell receptor beta chains drawn from one sample of a study of cytomegalovirus exposure and HLA in healthy donors. Sequenced by immunoSEQ multiplex PCR; TCRdb stores in-frame clones only, minus some. There are tens of thousands of clones in the sample; approximately 93% occur only once, and approximately 1.3% lies in the top ten. The sequenced sample consisted of PBMCs. The origin of the receptors is a man between 18 and 29 years old in good health and CMV-seropositive. Each CDR3 is given with its conserved first and last residue. A D gene is named only where the DNA matches it firmly. Size is omitted from some rows. Given values are once, few, many or a class for expanded clones.

j_call | v_call | clone_size | d_call | cdr3_nt | cdr3_aa
TRBJ2-3 | TRBV5-8 | - | - | TGTGCCAGCAGCTTGGCGGGGAAAAGCACAGATACGCAGTATTTT | CASSLAGKSTDTQYF
TRBJ1-5 | TRBV6-1 | - | - | TGTGCCAGCAGTGACTTGTCGGTTCGGCCCCAGCATTTT | CASSDLSVRPQHF
TRBJ1-2 | TRBV6-5 | - | - | TGTGCCGATCCCAATGGGGCGCAGTTCTATGGCTACACCTTC | CADPNGAQFYGYTF
TRBJ2-5 | TRBV4-1 | - | - | TGCGCCAGCAGCCAGGAAAACCTACAGGGTACAGCGTCTCACCAAGAGACCCAGTACTTC | CASSQENLQGTASHQETQYF
TRBJ1-1 | TRBV7-8 | - | - | TGTGCCAGCAGCGTTCAGGGGATGAGAACTGAAGCTTTCTTT | CASSVQGMRTEAFF
TRBJ2-2 | TRBV18 | - | - | TGTGCCAGCTCACCAGCGGTTGCGAACACCGGGGAGCTGTTTTTT | CASSPAVANTGELFF
TRBJ1-4 | TRBV5-6 | - | - | TGTGCCAGCAGCTTGGTAAGAGATGAAAAACTGTTTTTT | CASSLVRDEKLFF
TRBJ2-1 | TRBV5-1 | - | TRBD2 | TGCGCCAGCAGCCGGACTAGCGGGATGCGAGTTGAGCAGTTCTTC | CASSRTSGMRVEQFF
TRBJ1-1 | TRBV7-6 | - | - | TGTGCCAGCAGCTTAGGAAGGGGGGGGGACACTGAAGCTTTCTTT | CASSLGRGGDTEAFF
TRBJ2-1 | TRBV2 | - | - | TGTGCCAGCAGTGAAGCGCTTACCCACGAGGTGCAGTTCTTC | CASSEALTHEVQFF
TRBJ2-2 | TRBV5-1 | - | - | TGCGCCAGCAGCTTGGGGGCAACGAACACCGGGGAGCTGTTTTTT | CASSLGATNTGELFF
TRBJ2-7 | TRBV15 | - | - | TGTGCCACCAGCAGAGGTTCAGGGCCCTACGAGCAGTACTTC | CATSRGSGPYEQYF
TRBJ1-2 | TRBV6-6 | - | TRBD1 | TGTGCCAGCAGTTCCCGACAGGGTGGATACTATGGCTACACCTTC | CASSSRQGGYYGYTF
TRBJ2-3 | TRBV10-3 | - | - | TGTGCCATCAGTGGAGCGAAGGAGCGAACAGATACGCAGTATTTT | CAISGAKERTDTQYF
TRBJ1-5 | TRBV6-1 | - | - | TGTGCCAGCAGTGAGGCAGGGTCGGAAGGACAGCCCCAGCATTTT | CASSEAGSEGQPQHF
TRBJ2-1 | TRBV19 | - | TRBD1 | TGTGCCAGTACCCGACAGGGGGTGAATGAGCAGTTCTTC | CASTRQGVNEQFF
TRBJ1-2 | TRBV5-4 | - | TRBD1 | TGTGCCAGCAGCCCCGGACAGGGGGCGGACTATGGCTACACCTTC | CASSPGQGADYGYTF
TRBJ2-5 | TRBV11-3 | - | TRBD2 | TGTGCCAGCAGCTTAACACTAGCGGGAGGTGGAGAGACCCAGTACTTC | CASSLTLAGGGETQYF
TRBJ2-1 | TRBV7-6 | - | - | TGTGCCAGCAGCTTACGTCTAGTTGAGGACAATGAGCAGTTCTTC | CASSLRLVEDNEQFF
TRBJ2-1 | TRBV19 | - | - | TGTGCCAGTAGTTTCACTAGCACAAACAATGAGCAGTTCTTC | CASSFTSTNNEQFF
TRBJ1-6 | TRBV30 | - | - | TGTGCCTGGACCCAGGGGCCAGGTTCACCCCTCCACTTT | CAWTQGPGSPLHF
TRBJ1-1 | TRBV27 | - | - | TGTGCCAGCAGTTCCGAAGGGGATGGCAGGGATTACACTGAAGCTTTCTTT | CASSSEGDGRDYTEAFF
TRBJ2-5 | TRBV5-1 | - | TRBD1 | TGCGCCAGCAGCAGGGGACAGGGGGCAGGAGAGACCCAGTACTTC | CASSRGQGAGETQYF
TRBJ2-5 | TRBV5-1 | - | - | TGCGCCAGCAGCTTGGGAACAGGGAACAACCAAGAGACCCAGTACTTC | CASSLGTGNNQETQYF
TRBJ2-7 | TRBV6-5 | - | TRBD1 | TGTGCCAGCAACACTCCCTCGACAGGGGCCCACGAGCAGTACTTC | CASNTPSTGAHEQYF
TRBJ2-7 | TRBV5-1 | - | - | TGCGCCAGCAGCTCCCCCGAGAACTACGAGCAGTACTTC | CASSSPENYEQYF
TRBJ2-5 | TRBV11-2 | few | TRBD1 | TGTGCCAGCAGACTCGGGACAGGGGGGCCTGAGACCCAGTACTTC | CASRLGTGGPETQYF
TRBJ2-3 | TRBV28 | - | - | TGTGCCAGCAGTTTACTTTCGAGCACAGATACGCAGTATTTT | CASSLLSSTDTQYF
TRBJ2-3 | TRBV19 | - | TRBD2 | TGTGCCAGTAGTATAGCGGGGGGGTCAGATACGCAGTATTTT | CASSIAGGSDTQYF
TRBJ2-2 | TRBV13 | - | - | TGTGCCAGCAGCTTGGCACCCGGGGAGCTGTTTTTT | CASSLAPGELFF
TRBJ1-2 | TRBV2 | - | TRBD1 | TGTGCCAGCAGCGTGGACAGGCACTATGGCTACACCTTC | CASSVDRHYGYTF
TRBJ2-1 | TRBV9 | once | - | TGTGCCAGCAGCGTAGTGCCGGGATACAATGAGCAGTTCTTC | CASSVVPGYNEQFF
TRBJ2-2 | TRBV11-2 | - | - | TGTGCCAGCAGCTTAGATGCAGGGACCGGGGAGCTGTTTTTT | CASSLDAGTGELFF
TRBJ2-2 | TRBV30 | - | - | TGTGCCTGGAGTGTACAAGGGGGCGGGGAGCTGTTTTTT | CAWSVQGGGELFF
TRBJ1-1 | TRBV29-1 | - | - | TGCAGCGCTCCGGGACCGGGGGCTGAAGCTTTCTTT | CSAPGPGAEAFF
TRBJ2-1 | TRBV11-2 | - | TRBD2 | TGTGCCAGCAGCTTTGCTAGCGGGGGGGCTTCCCATGAGCAGTTCTTC | CASSFASGGASHEQFF
TRBJ1-1 | TRBV19 | - | - | TGTGCCAGTAGTATGGCGACAGGCTACACTGAAGCTTTCTTT | CASSMATGYTEAFF
TRBJ2-2 | TRBV9 | - | TRBD2 | TGTGCCAGCAGCGGCGGGGGGCCCTCGAACACCGGGGAGCTGTTTTTT | CASSGGGPSNTGELFF
TRBJ1-2 | TRBV19 | - | - | TGTGCCAGTAGTGTCCGGGGGGAGCGGGGCTACACCTTC | CASSVRGERGYTF
TRBJ2-7 | TRBV5-4 | - | - | TGTGCCGGGCCCCGGGACTTCATAAAGAGGAGGAGCTCCTACGAGCAGTACTTC | CAGPRDFIKRRSSYEQYF
TRBJ2-5 | TRBV5-1 | - | - | TGCGCCAGCAGCACTACCTTGGAGACCCAGTACTTC | CASSTTLETQYF